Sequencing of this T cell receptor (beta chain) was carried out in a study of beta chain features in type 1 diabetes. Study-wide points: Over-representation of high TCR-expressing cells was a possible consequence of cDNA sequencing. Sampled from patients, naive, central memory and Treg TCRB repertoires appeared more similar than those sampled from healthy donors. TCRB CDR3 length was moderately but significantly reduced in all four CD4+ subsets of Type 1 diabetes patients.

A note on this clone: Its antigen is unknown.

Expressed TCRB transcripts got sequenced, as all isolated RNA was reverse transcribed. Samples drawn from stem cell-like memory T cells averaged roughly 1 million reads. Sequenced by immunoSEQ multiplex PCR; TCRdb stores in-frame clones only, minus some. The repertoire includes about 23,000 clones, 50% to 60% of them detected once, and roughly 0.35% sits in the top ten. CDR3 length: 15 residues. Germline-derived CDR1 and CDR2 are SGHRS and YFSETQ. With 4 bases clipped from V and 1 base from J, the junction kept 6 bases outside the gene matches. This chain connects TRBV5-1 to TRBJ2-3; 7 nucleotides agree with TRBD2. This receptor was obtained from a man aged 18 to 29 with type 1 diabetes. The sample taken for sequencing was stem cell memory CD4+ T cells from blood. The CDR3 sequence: CASSPMAGGTDTQYF. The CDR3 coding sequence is TGCGCCAGCAGCCCCATGGCGGGGGGCACAGATACGCAGTATTTT.